This T cell receptor (beta chain) was obtained from a study of blood T cell repertoires in COVID-19. Study overall: T cells, B-cell-depleted T cells, or PBMCs provided the cDNA or gDNA that served as material.

Only in-frame clones appear in the TCRdb table, and some are missing; sequencing was by immunoSEQ multiplex PCR. Of more than 200,000 clones listed, around four fifths are singletons. There are 14 residues in the CDR3. V was cut by 6 bases and J by 6 bases, with 17 bases left in between. Germline values: CDR1 MDHEN, CDR2 SYDVKM. This chain connects TRBV28 to TRBJ1-2; D might be TRBD1 (5 bases). The receptor was isolated from a woman aged 70-85 years with active or convalescent COVID-19. Sequenced input: peripheral blood. The CDR3 region has the DNA TGTGCCAGCAGCCGGGCAAGGGGAGGGAATGGCTACACCTTC. Translated: CASSRARGGNGYTF.